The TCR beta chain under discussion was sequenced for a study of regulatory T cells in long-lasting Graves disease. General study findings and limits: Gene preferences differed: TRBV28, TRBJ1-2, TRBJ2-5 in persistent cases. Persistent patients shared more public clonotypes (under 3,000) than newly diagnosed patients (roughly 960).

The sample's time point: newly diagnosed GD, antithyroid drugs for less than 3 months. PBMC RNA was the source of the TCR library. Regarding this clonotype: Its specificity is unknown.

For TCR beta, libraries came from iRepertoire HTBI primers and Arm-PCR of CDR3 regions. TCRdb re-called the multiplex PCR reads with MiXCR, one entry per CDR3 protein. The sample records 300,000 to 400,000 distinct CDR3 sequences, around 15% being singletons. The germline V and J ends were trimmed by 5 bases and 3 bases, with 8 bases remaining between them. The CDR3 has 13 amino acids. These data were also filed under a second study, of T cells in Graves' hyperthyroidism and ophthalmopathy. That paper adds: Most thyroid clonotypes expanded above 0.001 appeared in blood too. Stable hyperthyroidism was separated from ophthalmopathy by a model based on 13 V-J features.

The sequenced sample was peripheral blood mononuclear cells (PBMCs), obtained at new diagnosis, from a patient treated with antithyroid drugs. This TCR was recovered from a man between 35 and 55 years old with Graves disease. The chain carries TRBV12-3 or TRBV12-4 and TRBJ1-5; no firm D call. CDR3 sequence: CASSPGYNQPQHF. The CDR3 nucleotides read TGTGCCAGCAGTCCTGGATACAATCAGCCCCAGCATTTT.